These T cell receptor beta chains were read from a single sample in a study of blood T cells in healthy people across ages. TCRdb processed the 5' RACE reads anew with MiXCR; each CDR3 protein has one entry. The table has roughly 930,000 distinct CDR3 sequences, roughly 48% seen once. Sequences were obtained from blood. The receptor source for this set is a man younger than 45 in good health. Both conserved end residues are part of each CDR3. The D gene is left open where the match is weak. Clone size, where shown, is once, few, many, or a class for clones that have expanded.

few,TRBV7-3,-,TRBJ2-5,CASSKQPGSIFTETQYF,TGTGCCAGCAGTAAACAGCCCGGATCCATTTTTACAGAGACCCAGTACTTC
-,TRBV30,-,TRBJ2-7,CAWSSSRRQRSSYEQYF,TGTGCCTGGAGTTCCTCTCGTAGACAGCGAAGCTCCTACGAGCAGTACTTC
-,TRBV7-2,TRBD1,TRBJ2-7,CASSRPGQGWYEQYF,TGTGCCAGCAGCAGGCCCGGACAGGGGTGGTACGAGCAGTACTTC
-,TRBV12-3/TRBV12-4,TRBD2,TRBJ2-3,CASRGLAGGSTDTQYF,TGTGCCAGCCGGGGACTAGCGGGGGGTAGCACAGATACGCAGTATTTT
-,TRBV5-1,TRBD1,TRBJ2-5,CASSLRTGLQETQYF,TGCGCCAGCAGCCTAAGGACAGGCCTCCAAGAGACCCAGTACTTC
once,TRBV12-5,-,TRBJ1-1,CASGSWEGGDHMNTEAFF,TGTGCTAGTGGTTCGTGGGAGGGGGGGGACCATATGAACACTGAAGCTTTCTTT
-,TRBV6-6,-,TRBJ2-7,CASSYTQGIYYEQYF,TGTGCCAGCAGTTACACCCAGGGAATTTACTACGAGCAGTACTTC
-,TRBV27,TRBD1,TRBJ1-4,CASSSRQGTTNEKLFF,TGTGCCAGCAGTTCCCGACAGGGGACAACTAATGAAAAACTGTTTTTT
once,TRBV4-3,-,TRBJ1-2,CASSVSGNYGYTF,TGCGCCAGCAGCGTCTCAGGAAACTATGGCTACACCTTC
few,TRBV20-1,TRBD2,TRBJ2-1,CSAPMALAGGYNEQFF,TGCAGTGCTCCCATGGCCCTAGCGGGGGGGTACAATGAGCAGTTCTTC
-,TRBV27,-,TRBJ2-7,CASSLFLLGFEFPPLYF,TGTGCCAGCAGTTTATTTCTTCTAGGGTTTGAATTTCCGCCTCTGTACTTC
few,TRBV28,-,TRBJ1-2,CASGTSPGGGNYGYTF,TGTGCCAGCGGCACATCACCCGGGGGCGGTAACTATGGCTACACCTTC
-,TRBV10-3,-,TRBJ1-2,CAISEDSRYGYTF,TGTGCCATCAGTGAGGACAGCAGATATGGCTACACCTTC
-,TRBV7-2,-,TRBJ2-5,CASSLELVGETQYF,TGTGCCAGCAGCTTAGAACTAGTTGGAGAGACCCAGTACTTC
-,TRBV4-3,-,TRBJ1-1,CASSQEFWGAIEAFF,TGCGCCAGCAGCCAAGAGTTTTGGGGGGCAATTGAAGCTTTCTTT
-,TRBV20-1,-,TRBJ2-1,CSAPQRGVEQFF,TGCAGTGCCCCCCAGCGTGGGGTAGAGCAGTTCTTC
-,TRBV9,TRBD1,TRBJ2-3,CASSGDQGVGTDTQYF,TGTGCCAGCAGCGGCGACCAGGGGGTGGGCACAGATACGCAGTATTTT
-,TRBV11-3,-,TRBJ2-7,CASSLGMPPYEQYF,TGTGCCAGCAGCTTGGGTATGCCCCCCTACGAGCAGTACTTC
-,TRBV2,-,TRBJ2-1,CASSASPSRGEQFF,TGTGCCAGCAGTGCCAGCCCTAGTCGGGGTGAGCAGTTCTTC
-,TRBV12-3/TRBV12-4,-,TRBJ2-3,CASSLDGARDTQYF,TGTGCCAGCAGTTTAGACGGGGCGAGGGATACGCAGTATTTT
-,TRBV6-6,TRBD2,TRBJ2-3,CASNGGATDTQYF,TGTGCCAGCAACGGGGGGGCCACAGATACGCAGTATTTT
-,TRBV5-6,TRBD1,TRBJ1-6,CASSVGQVNSPLHF,TGTGCCAGCAGCGTGGGACAGGTTAATTCACCCCTCCACTTT
-,TRBV28,-,TRBJ1-6,CASSPGRISYNSPLHF,TGTGCCAGCAGTCCGGGACGGATCTCCTATAATTCACCCCTCCACTTT
-,TRBV29-1,-,TRBJ1-1,CSVNRSPNTEAFF,TGCAGCGTCAACCGTTCACCGAACACTGAAGCTTTCTTT
few,TRBV12-3/TRBV12-4,TRBD1,TRBJ2-1,CASSLATGLGNEQFF,TGTGCCAGCAGTTTAGCGACAGGGCTAGGCAATGAGCAGTTCTTC
-,TRBV20-1,-,TRBJ2-5,CSAPDSSGETQYF,TGCAGTGCGCCGGACAGCTCGGGAGAGACCCAGTACTTC
-,TRBV20-1,TRBD2,TRBJ2-3,CSARVAGASTDTQYF,TGCAGTGCTAGAGTAGCGGGCGCTAGCACAGATACGCAGTATTTT
-,TRBV27,TRBD2,TRBJ2-5,CASSLGRGAPYQETQYF,TGTGCCAGCAGTTTGGGGCGGGGGGCACCGTACCAAGAGACCCAGTACTTC
-,TRBV20-1,TRBD1,TRBJ1-6,CSAREAEVQGGSPLHF,TGCAGTGCTAGGGAAGCGGAGGTACAGGGGGGATCACCCCTCCACTTT